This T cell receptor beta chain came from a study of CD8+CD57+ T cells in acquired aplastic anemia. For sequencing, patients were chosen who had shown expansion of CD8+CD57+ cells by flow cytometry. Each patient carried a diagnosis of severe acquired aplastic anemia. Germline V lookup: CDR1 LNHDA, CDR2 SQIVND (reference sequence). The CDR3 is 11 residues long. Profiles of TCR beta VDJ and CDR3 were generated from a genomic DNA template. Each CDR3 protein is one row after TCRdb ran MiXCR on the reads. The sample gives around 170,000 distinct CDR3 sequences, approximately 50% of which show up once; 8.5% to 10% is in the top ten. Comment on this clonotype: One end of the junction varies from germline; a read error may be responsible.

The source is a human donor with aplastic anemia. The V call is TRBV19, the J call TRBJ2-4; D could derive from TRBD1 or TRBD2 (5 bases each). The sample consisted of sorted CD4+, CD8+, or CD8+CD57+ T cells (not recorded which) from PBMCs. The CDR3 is CASTLTGAAVF. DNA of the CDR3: TGTGCCAGTACCTTAACCGGGGCTGCAGTCTTC.